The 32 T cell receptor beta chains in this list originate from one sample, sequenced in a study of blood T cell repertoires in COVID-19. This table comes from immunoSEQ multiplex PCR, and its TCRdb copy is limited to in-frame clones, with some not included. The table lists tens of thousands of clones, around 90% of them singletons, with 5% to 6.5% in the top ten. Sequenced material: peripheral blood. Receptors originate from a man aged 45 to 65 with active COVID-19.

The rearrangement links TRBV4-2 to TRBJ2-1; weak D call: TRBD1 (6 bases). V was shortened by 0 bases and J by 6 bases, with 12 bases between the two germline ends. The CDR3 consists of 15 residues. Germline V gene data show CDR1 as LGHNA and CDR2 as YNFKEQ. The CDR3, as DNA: TGTGCCAGCAGCCAAGATAACGACAGGAGCAATGAGCAGTTCTTC. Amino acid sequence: CASSQDNDRSNEQFF.

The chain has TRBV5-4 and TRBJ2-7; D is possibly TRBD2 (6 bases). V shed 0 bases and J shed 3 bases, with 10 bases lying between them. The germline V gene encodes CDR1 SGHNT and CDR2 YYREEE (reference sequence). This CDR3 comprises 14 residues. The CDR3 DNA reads TGTGCCAGCAGCTTGGGGGGGAGGAGCTACGAGCAGTACTTC. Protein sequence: CASSLGGRSYEQYF.

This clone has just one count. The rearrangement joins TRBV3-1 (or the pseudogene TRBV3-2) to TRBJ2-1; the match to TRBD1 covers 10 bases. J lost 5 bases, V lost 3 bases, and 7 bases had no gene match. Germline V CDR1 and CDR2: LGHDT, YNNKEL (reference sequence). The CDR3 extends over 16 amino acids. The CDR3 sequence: CASSQRGQGTHNEQFF. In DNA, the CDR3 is TGTGCCAGCAGCCAGCGGGGACAGGGGACCCACAATGAGCAGTTCTTC.

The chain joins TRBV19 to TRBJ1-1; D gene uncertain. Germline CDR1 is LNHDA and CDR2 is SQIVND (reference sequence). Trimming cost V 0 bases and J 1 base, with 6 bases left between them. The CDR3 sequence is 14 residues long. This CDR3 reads CASSIEEGNTEAFF. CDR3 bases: TGTGCCAGTAGTATAGAGGAGGGGAACACTGAAGCTTTCTTT.

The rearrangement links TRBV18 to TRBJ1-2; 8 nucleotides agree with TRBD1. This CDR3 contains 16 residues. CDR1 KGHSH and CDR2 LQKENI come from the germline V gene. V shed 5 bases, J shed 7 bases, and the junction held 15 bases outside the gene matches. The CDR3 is CASSSKTGVDLIGYTF. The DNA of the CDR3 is TGTGCCAGCTCATCAAAGACAGGGGTCGATCTCATTGGCTACACCTTC.

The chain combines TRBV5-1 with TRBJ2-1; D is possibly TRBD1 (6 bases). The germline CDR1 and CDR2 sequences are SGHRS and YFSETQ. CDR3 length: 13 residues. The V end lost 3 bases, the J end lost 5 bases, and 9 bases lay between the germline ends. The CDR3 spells CASSYGQNNEQFF. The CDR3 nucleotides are TGCGCCAGCAGCTACGGACAGAACAATGAGCAGTTCTTC.

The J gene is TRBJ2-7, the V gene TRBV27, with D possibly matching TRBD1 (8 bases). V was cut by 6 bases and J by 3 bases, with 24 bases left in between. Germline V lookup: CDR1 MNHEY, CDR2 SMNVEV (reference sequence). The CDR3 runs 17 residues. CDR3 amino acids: CASSPGGSRGRRYEQYF. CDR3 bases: TGTGCCAGCAGCCCCGGGGGGTCCAGGGGGCGACGCTACGAGCAGTACTTC.

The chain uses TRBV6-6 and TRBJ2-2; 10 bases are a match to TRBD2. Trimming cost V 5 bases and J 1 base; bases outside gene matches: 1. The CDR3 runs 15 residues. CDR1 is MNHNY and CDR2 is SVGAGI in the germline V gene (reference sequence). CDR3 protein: CASSKREGNTGELFF. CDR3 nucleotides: TGTGCCAGCAGTAAGCGGGAGGGGAACACCGGGGAGCTGTTTTTT.

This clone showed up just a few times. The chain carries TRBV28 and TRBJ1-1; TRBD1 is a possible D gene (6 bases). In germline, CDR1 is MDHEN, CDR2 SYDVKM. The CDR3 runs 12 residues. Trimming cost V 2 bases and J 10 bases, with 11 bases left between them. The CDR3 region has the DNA TGTGCCAGCAGTTTAACGAGGGGGGGAGCTTTCTTT. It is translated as CASSLTRGGAFF.

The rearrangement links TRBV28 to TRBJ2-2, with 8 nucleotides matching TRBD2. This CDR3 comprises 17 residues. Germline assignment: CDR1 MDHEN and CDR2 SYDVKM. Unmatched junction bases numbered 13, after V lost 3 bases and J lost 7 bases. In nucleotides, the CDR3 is TGTGCCAGCAGTTTCTGGGGCCGGAGCGGGAGTCTCGGGGAGCTGTTTTTT. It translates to CASSFWGRSGSLGELFF.

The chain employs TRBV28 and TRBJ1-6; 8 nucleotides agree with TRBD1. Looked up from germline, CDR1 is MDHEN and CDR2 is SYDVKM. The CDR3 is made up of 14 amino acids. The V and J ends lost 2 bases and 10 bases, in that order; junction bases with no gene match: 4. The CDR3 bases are TGTGCCAGCAGTTTAACAGGGGGGGCCTCACCCCTCCACTTT. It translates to CASSLTGGASPLHF. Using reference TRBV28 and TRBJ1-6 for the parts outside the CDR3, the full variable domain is DVKVTQSSRYLVKRTGEKVFLECVQDMDHENMFWYRQDPGLGLRLIYFSYDVKMKEKGDIPEGYSVSREKKERFSLILESASTNQTSMYLCASSLTGGASPLHFGNGTRLTVT.

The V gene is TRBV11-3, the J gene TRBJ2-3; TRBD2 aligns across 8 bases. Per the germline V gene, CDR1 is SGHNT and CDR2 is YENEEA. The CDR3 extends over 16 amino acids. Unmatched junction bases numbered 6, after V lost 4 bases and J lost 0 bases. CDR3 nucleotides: TGTGCCAGCAGCTCGGGGGGGGAAGCTAGCACAGATACGCAGTATTTT. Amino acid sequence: CASSSGGEASTDTQYF. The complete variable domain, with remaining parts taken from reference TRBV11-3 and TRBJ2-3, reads EAGVVQSPRYKIIEKKQPVAFWCNPISGHNTLYWYLQNLGQGPELLIRYENEEAVDDSQLPKDRFSAERLKGVDSTLKIQPAELGDSAVYLCASSSGGEASTDTQYFGPGTRLTVL.

The CDR3 DNA follows: TGTGCCAGCAGCACGGGACAGAAGTACAATGAGCAGTTCTTC. Translation gives CASSTGQKYNEQFF. This rearrangement joins TRBV7-3 to TRBJ2-1; 7 bases align to TRBD1. Per germline, CDR1 SGHTA and CDR2 FQGTGA. The CDR3 consists of 14 residues. Trimming cost V 5 bases and J 4 bases; bases outside gene matches: 5.

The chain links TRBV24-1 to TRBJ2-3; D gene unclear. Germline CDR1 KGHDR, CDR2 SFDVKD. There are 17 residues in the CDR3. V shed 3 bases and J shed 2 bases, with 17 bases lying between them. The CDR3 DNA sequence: TGTGCCACCAGTGATACCCCCCCTGGAGAACTCACAGATACGCAGTATTTT. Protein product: CATSDTPPGELTDTQYF.

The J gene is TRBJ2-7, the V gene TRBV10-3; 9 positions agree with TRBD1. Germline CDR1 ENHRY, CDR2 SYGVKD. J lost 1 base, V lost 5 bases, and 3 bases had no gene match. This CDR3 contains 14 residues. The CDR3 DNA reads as TGTGCCATCAGTACCGGGACAGGGTCCTACGAGCAGTACTTC. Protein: CAISTGTGSYEQYF.

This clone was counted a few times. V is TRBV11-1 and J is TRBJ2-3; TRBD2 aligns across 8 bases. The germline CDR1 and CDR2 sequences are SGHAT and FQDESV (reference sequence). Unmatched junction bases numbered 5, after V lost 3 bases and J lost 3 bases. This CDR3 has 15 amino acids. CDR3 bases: TGTGCCAGCAGCTTCTCGGGGGGGGAGACAGATACGCAGTATTTT. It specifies CASSFSGGETDTQYF.

CDR3 sequence (DNA): TGTGCCAGCAGCTCCAGGGTATCCGGGGAGCTGTTTTTT. Its translation: CASSSRVSGELFF. The chain is built from TRBV7-3 and TRBJ2-2; perhaps TRBD1 as D (5 bases). The V end was cut by 4 bases, the J end by 6 bases, with 9 bases between. Germline V gives CDR1 SGHTA, CDR2 FQGTGA. This CDR3 comprises 13 residues. Based on the CDR3 plus reference TRBV7-3 and TRBJ2-2, the full variable domain is GAGVSQTPSNKVTEKGKYVELRCDPISGHTALYWYRQSLGQGPEFLIYFQGTGAADDSGLPNDRFFAVRPEGSVSTLKIQRTERGDSAVYLCASSSRVSGELFFGEGSRLTVL.

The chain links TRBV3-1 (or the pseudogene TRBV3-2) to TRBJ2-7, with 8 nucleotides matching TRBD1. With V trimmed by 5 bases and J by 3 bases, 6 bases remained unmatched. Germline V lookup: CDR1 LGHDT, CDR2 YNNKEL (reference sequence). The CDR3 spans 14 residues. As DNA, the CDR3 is TGTGCCAGCAGCTCTCAGGGGGCCCTCTACGAGCAGTACTTC. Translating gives CASSSQGALYEQYF.

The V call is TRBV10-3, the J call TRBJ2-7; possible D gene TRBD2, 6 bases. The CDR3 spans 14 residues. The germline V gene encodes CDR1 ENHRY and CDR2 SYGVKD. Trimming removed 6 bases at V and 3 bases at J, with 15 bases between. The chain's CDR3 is CAIRGPTDYYEQYF. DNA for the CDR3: TGTGCCATCAGGGGGCCCACGGACTACTACGAGCAGTACTTC.

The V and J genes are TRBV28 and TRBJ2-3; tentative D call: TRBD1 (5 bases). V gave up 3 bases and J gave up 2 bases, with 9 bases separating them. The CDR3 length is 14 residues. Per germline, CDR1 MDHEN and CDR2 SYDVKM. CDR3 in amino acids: CASSFWGNTDTQYF. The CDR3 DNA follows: TGTGCCAGCAGTTTCTGGGGCAACACAGATACGCAGTATTTT.

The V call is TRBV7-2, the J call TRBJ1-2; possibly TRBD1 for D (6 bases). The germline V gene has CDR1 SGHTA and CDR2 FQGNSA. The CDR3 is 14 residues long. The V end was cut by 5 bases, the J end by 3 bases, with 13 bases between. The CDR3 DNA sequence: TGTGCCAGCAGCCCAACCTCAGGGGACTATGGCTACACCTTC. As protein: CASSPTSGDYGYTF.

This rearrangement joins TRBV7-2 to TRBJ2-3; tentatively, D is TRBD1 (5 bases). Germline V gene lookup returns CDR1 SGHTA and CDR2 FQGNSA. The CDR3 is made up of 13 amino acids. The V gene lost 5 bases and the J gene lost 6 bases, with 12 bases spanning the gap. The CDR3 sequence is CASSVQGPDTQYF. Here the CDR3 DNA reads TGTGCCAGCAGCGTCCAGGGTCCGGATACGCAGTATTTT.

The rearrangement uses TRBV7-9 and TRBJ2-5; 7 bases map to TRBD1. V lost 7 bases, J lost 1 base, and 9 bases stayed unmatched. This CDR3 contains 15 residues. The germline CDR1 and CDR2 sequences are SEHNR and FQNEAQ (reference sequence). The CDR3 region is CASNSPGGTQETQYF. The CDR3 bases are TGTGCCAGCAACTCGCCAGGGGGTACCCAAGAGACCCAGTACTTC.

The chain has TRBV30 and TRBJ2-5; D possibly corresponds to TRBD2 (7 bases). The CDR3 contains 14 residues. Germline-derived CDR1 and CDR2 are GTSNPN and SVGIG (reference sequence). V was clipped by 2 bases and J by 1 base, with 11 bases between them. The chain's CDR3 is CAWSRGEGQETQYF. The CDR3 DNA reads TGTGCCTGGAGTAGGGGGGAGGGCCAAGAGACCCAGTACTTC.

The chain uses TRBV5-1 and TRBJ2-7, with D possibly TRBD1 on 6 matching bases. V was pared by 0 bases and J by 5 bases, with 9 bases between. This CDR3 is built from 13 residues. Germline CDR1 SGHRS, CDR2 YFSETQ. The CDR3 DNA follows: TGCGCCAGCAGCTTGGGATACAGGGACGAGCAGTACTTC. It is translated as CASSLGYRDEQYF.

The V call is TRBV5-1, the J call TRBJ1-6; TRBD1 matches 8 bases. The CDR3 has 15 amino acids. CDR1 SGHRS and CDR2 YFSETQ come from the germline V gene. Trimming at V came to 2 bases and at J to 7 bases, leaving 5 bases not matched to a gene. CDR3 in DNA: TGCGCCAGCAGCTTTTCCCCAGGGGGCAATTCACCCCTCCACTTT. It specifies CASSFSPGGNSPLHF.

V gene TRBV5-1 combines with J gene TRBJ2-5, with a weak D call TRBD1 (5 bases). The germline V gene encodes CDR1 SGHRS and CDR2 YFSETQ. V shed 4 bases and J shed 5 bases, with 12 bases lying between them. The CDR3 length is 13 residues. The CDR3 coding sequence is TGCGCCAGCAGCGATCAGGGTGGGGAGACCCAGTACTTC. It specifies CASSDQGGETQYF.

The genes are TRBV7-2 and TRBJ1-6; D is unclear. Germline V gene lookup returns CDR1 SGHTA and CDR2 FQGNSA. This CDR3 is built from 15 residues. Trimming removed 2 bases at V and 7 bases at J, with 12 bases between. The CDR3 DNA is TGTGCCAGCAGCTTAACCGACCCCGGGAATTCACCCCTCCACTTT. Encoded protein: CASSLTDPGNSPLHF.

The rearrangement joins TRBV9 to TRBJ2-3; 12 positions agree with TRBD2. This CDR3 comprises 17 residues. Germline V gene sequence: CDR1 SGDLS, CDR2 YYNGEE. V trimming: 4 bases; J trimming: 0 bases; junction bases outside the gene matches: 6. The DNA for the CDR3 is TGTGCCAGCAGCCCTCTAGCGGGAGGGAGTAGCACAGATACGCAGTATTTT. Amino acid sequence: CASSPLAGGSSTDTQYF.

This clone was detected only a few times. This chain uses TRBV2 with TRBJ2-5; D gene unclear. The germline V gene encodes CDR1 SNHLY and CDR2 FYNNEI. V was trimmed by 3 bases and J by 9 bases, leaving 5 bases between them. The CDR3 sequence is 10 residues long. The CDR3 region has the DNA TGTGCCAGCAGTGACGGGTCCCAGTACTTC. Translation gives CASSDGSQYF. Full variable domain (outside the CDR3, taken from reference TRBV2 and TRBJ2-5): EPEVTQTPSHQVTQMGQEVILRCVPISNHLYFYWYRQILGQKVEFLVSFYNNEISEKSEIFDDQFSVERPDGSNFTLKIRSTKLEDSAMYFCASSDGSQYFGPGTRLLVL.

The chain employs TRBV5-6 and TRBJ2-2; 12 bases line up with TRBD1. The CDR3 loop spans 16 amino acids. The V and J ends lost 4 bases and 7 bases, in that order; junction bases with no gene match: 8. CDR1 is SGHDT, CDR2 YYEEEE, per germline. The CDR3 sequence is CASSARDRGRGGELFF. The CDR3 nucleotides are TGTGCCAGCAGCGCGCGGGACAGGGGGCGAGGCGGGGAGCTGTTTTTT.

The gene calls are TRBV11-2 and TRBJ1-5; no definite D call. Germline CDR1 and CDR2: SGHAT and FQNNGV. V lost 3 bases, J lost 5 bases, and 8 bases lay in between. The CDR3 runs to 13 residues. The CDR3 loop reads CASSLSVDQPQHF. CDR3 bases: TGTGCCAGCAGCTTGAGTGTTGATCAGCCCCAGCATTTT.